The 17 T cell receptor beta chains reported below all come from one sample, sequenced in a study of blood T cell repertoires in COVID-19. Method: immunoSEQ multiplex PCR; TCRdb's copy keeps in-frame clones and lacks some. Of under 200,000 clones listed, 70% to 80% are singletons. Source material: peripheral blood. The receptors derive from a woman aged 55 to 70 with COVID-19, enrolled during active disease.

This clone was counted a single time. The rearrangement joins TRBV28 to TRBJ2-1; 13 bases fit TRBD2. Losses at the gene ends were 6 bases for V and 3 bases for J; bases not matched to a gene: 2. This CDR3 contains 15 residues. Per the germline V gene, CDR1 is MDHEN and CDR2 is SYDVKM. The CDR3 DNA follows: TGTGCCAGCAGCCGACTAGCGGGAGGCTACAATGAGCAGTTCTTC. Translated, it gives CASSRLAGGYNEQFF.

With regard to this clone: The sample carries other DNA sequences with the same CDR3. This chain links TRBV11-2 with TRBJ2-5; TRBD2 agrees at 11 bases. Germline V CDR1 and CDR2: SGHAT, FQNNGV. The V gene end was trimmed by 5 bases and the J gene end by 3 bases; junction bases not matched to a gene: 2. The CDR3 extends over 14 amino acids. This CDR3 reads CASSLGLAEETQYF. The CDR3 DNA is TGTGCCAGCAGCCTGGGACTAGCGGAAGAGACCCAGTACTTC.

The J gene is TRBJ1-5, the V gene TRBV28; D is perhaps TRBD1 (6 bases). CDR1 is MDHEN and CDR2 is SYDVKM in the germline V gene. Trimming shortened V by 4 bases and J by 6 bases, and 16 bases separated the two germline ends. The CDR3 has 15 residues. The CDR3 DNA reads as TGTGCCAGCAGTTCCGAAGGGGGATCGGGTCAGCCCCAGCATTTT. Its translation is CASSSEGGSGQPQHF. Variable domain in full (rest from reference TRBV28 and TRBJ1-5): DVKVTQSSRYLVKRTGEKVFLECVQDMDHENMFWYRQDPGLGLRLIYFSYDVKMKEKGDIPEGYSVSREKKERFSLILESASTNQTSMYLCASSSEGGSGQPQHFGDGTRLSIL.

This chain connects TRBV6-6 to TRBJ1-2; 7 bases map to TRBD1. Per germline, CDR1 MNHNY and CDR2 SVGAGI (reference sequence). The trim removed 10 bases at V and 3 bases at J, leaving 5 bases unmatched. The CDR3 loop spans 12 amino acids. CDR3 sequence: CATSTGDYGYTF. CDR3 nucleotide sequence: TGTGCCACAAGTACAGGGGACTATGGCTACACCTTC.

The rearrangement links TRBV11-2 to TRBJ1-5; D is unclear. The CDR3 covers 13 residues. In germline, CDR1 is SGHAT, CDR2 FQNNGV. V was shortened by 5 bases and J by 1 base, with 6 bases between the two germline ends. As DNA, the CDR3 is TGTGCCAGCAGCCAGGAAAGCAATCAGCCCCAGCATTTT. This codes for CASSQESNQPQHF.

The chain recombines TRBV2 with TRBJ2-5; D possibly corresponds to TRBD2 (6 bases). CDR1 is SNHLY, CDR2 FYNNEI, per germline. Trimming stripped 4 bases from V and 1 base from J, with 16 bases between. The CDR3 runs to 16 residues. CDR3 nucleotides: TGTGCCAGCAGTGCCTGGGTAGCGGCCCTCCAAGAGACCCAGTACTTC. Translation gives CASSAWVAALQETQYF.

J is TRBJ1-1 and V is TRBV7-9; possible D gene TRBD1, 5 bases. Trimming removed 3 bases from V and 1 base from J, with 12 bases in between. This CDR3 has 15 amino acids. Germline V gene lookup returns CDR1 SEHNR and CDR2 FQNEAQ (reference sequence). CDR3 residues: CASSLGGGGNTEAFF. The CDR3 DNA is TGTGCCAGCAGCTTGGGGGGTGGAGGGAACACTGAAGCTTTCTTT.

This rearrangement joins TRBV4-3 to TRBJ2-7; no clear D gene. Looked up from germline, CDR1 is LGHNA and CDR2 is YSLEER. Trimming shortened V by 0 bases and J by 2 bases, and 11 bases separated the two germline ends. This CDR3 comprises 15 residues. The CDR3 is CASSQDRQVAYEQYF. DNA for the CDR3: TGCGCCAGCAGCCAAGATCGGCAGGTTGCCTACGAGCAGTACTTC.

This clone was counted between two and nine times. The chain joins TRBV6-5 to TRBJ2-1; 7 positions agree with TRBD2. CDR3 length: 13 amino acids. The ends lost 5 bases at V and 5 bases at J; junction bases unmatched: 3. Germline V CDR1 and CDR2: MNHEY, SVGAGI. CDR3 bases: TGTGCCAGCAGTCGGGGACTAAACAATGAGCAGTTCTTC. Its protein product is CASSRGLNNEQFF.

The chain joins TRBV19 to TRBJ1-1, with no clear D. The germline V and J ends were trimmed by 3 bases and 11 bases, with 22 bases remaining between them. The CDR3 covers 15 residues. From germline, CDR1 is LNHDA and CDR2 SQIVND (reference sequence). CDR3 sequence: CASSINGRGLLGAFF. The CDR3 DNA reads as TGTGCCAGTAGTATTAACGGACGGGGTCTCTTAGGCGCTTTCTTT.

The V and J genes are TRBV4-3 and TRBJ2-2; unclear D gene. This CDR3 comprises 14 residues. Trimming took off 0 bases at V and 7 bases at J, with 9 bases between the two ends. The germline gives CDR1 LGHNA, CDR2 YSLEER. The DNA for the CDR3 is TGCGCCAGCAGCCAAGAAATGCGTAACGGGGAGCTGTTTTTT. As protein: CASSQEMRNGELFF.

The chain is built from TRBV2 and TRBJ1-4; 7 bases fit TRBD1. Germline V gene sequence: CDR1 SNHLY, CDR2 FYNNEI. The CDR3 totals 16 residues. J was trimmed by 3 bases and V by 2 bases; bases with no gene match: 6. Here the CDR3 DNA reads TGTGCCAGCAGTGAAACCGGGACAGTGGCTAATGAAAAACTGTTTTTT. Translating it yields CASSETGTVANEKLFF.

The CDR3 region has the DNA TGTGCCAGCAGCGTGTCATTTGATCAGCCCCAGCATTTT. The encoded protein is CASSVSFDQPQHF. The chain combines TRBV9 with TRBJ1-5; D gene unclear. The ends were cut back, 2 bases at V and 5 bases at J, with 8 bases in the middle. This CDR3 is built from 13 residues. Germline loops: CDR1 SGDLS, CDR2 YYNGEE.

The rearrangement links TRBV5-1 to TRBJ1-1; 7 positions match TRBD1. Germline V gene sequence: CDR1 SGHRS, CDR2 YFSETQ. With V trimmed by 5 bases and J by 2 bases, 6 bases remained unmatched. This CDR3 is built from 14 residues. CDR3 in amino acids: CASSYRTGNTEAFF. The DNA of the CDR3 is TGCGCCAGCAGTTACCGGACAGGTAACACTGAAGCTTTCTTT.

This clone was seen a handful of times. The chain recombines TRBV10-3 with TRBJ2-5, with D tentatively TRBD2 (6 bases). The CDR3 is made up of 14 amino acids. Germline CDR1 is ENHRY and CDR2 is SYGVKD. V was shortened by 6 bases and J by 3 bases, with 14 bases between the two germline ends. In nucleotides, the CDR3 is TGTGCCATCAGCGCGGCGGACTATAAAGAGACCCAGTACTTC. It encodes CAISAADYKETQYF.

This chain links TRBV9 with TRBJ1-2; D uncertain. The CDR3 extends over 14 amino acids. V shed 4 bases and J shed 5 bases, with 15 bases lying between them. Germline CDR1 and CDR2: SGDLS and YYNGEE. The CDR3 is CASSPNPRFYGYTF. Here the CDR3 DNA reads TGTGCCAGCAGCCCTAACCCCAGGTTTTATGGCTACACCTTC.

This chain joins TRBV7-2 and TRBJ1-2; D is ambiguous. V shed 3 bases and J shed 6 bases, with 14 bases lying between them. CDR1 is SGHTA and CDR2 is FQGNSA in the germline V gene. The CDR3 extends over 14 amino acids. The CDR3 nucleotides are TGTGCCAGCAGCTTGTCCCACTCAACCGATGGCTACACCTTC. It encodes CASSLSHSTDGYTF.